The 13 T cell receptor beta chains presented below share a single source sample, sequenced in a study of cytomegalovirus exposure and HLA in healthy donors. The repertoire was sequenced with immunoSEQ multiplex PCR; TCRdb's copy has only in-frame clones and lacks some. Altogether around 95,000 clones are present, 75% to 90% being singletons, with the ten largest covering roughly 20%. The sample consisted of PBMCs. These receptors came from a man between 18 and 29 years old in good health and CMV-seropositive.

V gene TRBV6-6 combines with J gene TRBJ2-7; 9 nucleotides agree with TRBD2. CDR1 and CDR2 (germline): MNHNY, SVGAGI (reference sequence). After removal of 2 bases from V and 3 bases from J, the junction contained 5 bases not matched to a gene. The CDR3 is 15 amino acids. This CDR3 is CASSYLAGNLYEQYF. CDR3 DNA sequence: TGTGCCAGCAGTTACCTAGCGGGGAACCTCTACGAGCAGTACTTC.

This rearrangement joins TRBV7-9 to TRBJ2-7, with TRBD2 matching over 11 bases. CDR1 is SEHNR and CDR2 is FQNEAQ in the germline V gene (reference sequence). The CDR3 loop spans 16 amino acids. The ends lost 5 bases at V and 1 base at J; junction bases unmatched: 7. CDR3 amino acids: CASSPPGLAASYEQYF. The CDR3 bases are TGTGCCAGCAGCCCCCCGGGACTAGCGGCGTCCTACGAGCAGTACTTC. Full variable domain (outside the CDR3, taken from reference TRBV7-9 and TRBJ2-7): DTGVSQNPRHKITKRGQNVTFRCDPISEHNRLYWYRQTLGQGPEFLTYFQNEAQLEKSRLLSDRFSAERPKGSFSTLEIQRTEQGDSAMYLCASSPPGLAASYEQYFGPGTRLTVT.

This clone turned up a few times. This sequence joins TRBV28 and TRBJ2-7; TRBD1 might be the D (6 bases). The CDR3 runs 12 residues. Trimming took off 3 bases at V and 7 bases at J, with 10 bases between the two ends. Germline CDR1 is MDHEN and CDR2 is SYDVKM. CDR3 nucleotide sequence: TGTGCCAGCAGTTTGAGGGGGTATGAGCAGTACGTC. Protein sequence: CASSLRGYEQYV.

The chain combines TRBV6-1 with TRBJ2-2, with TRBD1 identical over 7 bases. This CDR3 region has 14 residues. CDR1 and CDR2 from the germline V gene are MNHNS and SASEGT. V lost 7 bases, J lost 7 bases, and 9 bases stayed unmatched. CDR3 region: CASKTAGGHGELFF. CDR3 nucleotide sequence: TGTGCCAGCAAGACGGCAGGGGGACACGGGGAGCTGTTTTTT.

The chain links TRBV5-1 to TRBJ2-2; 13 bases align to TRBD2. V gave up 4 bases and J gave up 6 bases; unmatched junction bases: 6. Germline values: CDR1 SGHRS, CDR2 YFSETQ. The CDR3 extends over 16 amino acids. The CDR3 nucleotides read TGCGCCAGCAGCAGCCGACTAGCGGGAGGCTCCGGGGAGCTGTTTTTT. Translated, it gives CASSSRLAGGSGELFF.

The chain links TRBV4-1 to TRBJ2-3; 9 bases line up with TRBD1. Losses at the gene ends were 0 bases for V and 5 bases for J; bases not matched to a gene: 9. Germline V gives CDR1 MGHRA, CDR2 YSYEKL. The CDR3 length is 17 residues. DNA of the CDR3: TGCGCCAGCAGCCAAGACCTCCCGGACAGGGGTTTAGATACGCAGTATTTT. It encodes CASSQDLPDRGLDTQYF.

The CDR3 spells CASSLGAEQFF. DNA of the CDR3: TGTGCCAGCAGCTTAGGGGCTGAGCAGTTCTTC. The chain employs TRBV11-3 and TRBJ2-1; D is unresolved. The CDR3 runs 11 residues. The germline V and J ends were trimmed by 1 base and 9 bases, with 4 bases remaining between them. Germline V gene data show CDR1 as SGHNT and CDR2 as YENEEA.

The V and J genes are TRBV5-4 and TRBJ2-1, with TRBD2 matching over 10 bases. CDR1 is SGHNT and CDR2 is YYREEE in the germline V gene (reference sequence). V shed 1 base and J 5 bases; nucleotides not matched to a gene: 12. The CDR3 loop spans 18 amino acids. The chain's CDR3 is CASSLRLAGVVPHNEQFF. In DNA, the CDR3 is TGTGCCAGCAGCTTGAGGCTAGCGGGAGTGGTTCCCCACAATGAGCAGTTCTTC. The complete variable domain, with remaining parts taken from reference TRBV5-4 and TRBJ2-1, reads ETGVTQSPTHLIKTRGQQVTLRCSSQSGHNTVSWYQQALGQGPQFIFQYYREEENGRGNFPPRFSGLQFPNYSSELNVNALELDDSALYLCASSLRLAGVVPHNEQFFGPGTRLTVL.

The chain is built from TRBV4-1 and TRBJ2-3; 11 bases line up with TRBD2. There are 17 residues in the CDR3. CDR1 MGHRA and CDR2 YSYEKL come from the germline V gene. The V segment lost 4 bases and the J segment 6 bases; nucleotides outside the gene matches: 12. CDR3 loop: CASSPPSLLAGEDTQYF. CDR3 nucleotides: TGCGCCAGCAGCCCTCCCTCACTACTAGCGGGAGAGGATACGCAGTATTTT.

V gene TRBV2 combines with J gene TRBJ1-5; the match to TRBD1 covers 8 bases. After removal of 3 bases from V and 0 bases from J, the junction contained 4 bases not matched to a gene. This CDR3 comprises 16 residues. From germline, CDR1 is SNHLY and CDR2 FYNNEI. This CDR3 is CASSEDRAYSNQPQHF. CDR3 DNA sequence: TGTGCCAGCAGTGAGGACAGGGCCTATAGCAATCAGCCCCAGCATTTT. The whole variable domain, remainder taken from reference TRBV2 and TRBJ1-5, is EPEVTQTPSHQVTQMGQEVILRCVPISNHLYFYWYRQILGQKVEFLVSFYNNEISEKSEIFDDQFSVERPDGSNFTLKIRSTKLEDSAMYFCASSEDRAYSNQPQHFGDGTRLSIL.

With respect to this clone: The identical CDR3 is also encoded by other nucleotide sequences in the sample. V and J are TRBV6-5 and TRBJ1-1; maybe TRBD1 (6 bases). The V end lost 4 bases, the J end lost 1 base, and 7 bases lay between the germline ends. The CDR3 length is 13 residues. Germline V gene lookup returns CDR1 MNHEY and CDR2 SVGAGI. CDR3 bases: TGTGCCAGCAGTTCGGGACAGAACACTGAAGCTTTCTTT. This translates into CASSSGQNTEAFF.

The genes are TRBV28 and TRBJ1-5; possibly TRBD1 for D (6 bases). Germline CDR1 MDHEN, CDR2 SYDVKM. The V end was cut by 5 bases, the J end by 4 bases, with 24 bases between. This CDR3 spans 18 amino acids. CDR3 region: CASSDPQGHPMGNQPQHF. CDR3 in DNA: TGTGCCAGCAGTGACCCGCAGGGACACCCGATGGGGAATCAGCCCCAGCATTTT.

This clone turned up a few times. The V call is TRBV5-5, the J call TRBJ1-2, with D maybe TRBD1 (5 bases). The V and J ends lost 2 bases and 2 bases respectively, with 13 bases between them. Germline V gene lookup returns CDR1 SGHKS and CDR2 YYEKEE (reference sequence). The CDR3 extends over 15 amino acids. The DNA for the CDR3 is TGTGCCAGCAGCTTTCTAGGGGCAGGGAACTATGGCTACACCTTC. It yields the protein CASSFLGAGNYGYTF.